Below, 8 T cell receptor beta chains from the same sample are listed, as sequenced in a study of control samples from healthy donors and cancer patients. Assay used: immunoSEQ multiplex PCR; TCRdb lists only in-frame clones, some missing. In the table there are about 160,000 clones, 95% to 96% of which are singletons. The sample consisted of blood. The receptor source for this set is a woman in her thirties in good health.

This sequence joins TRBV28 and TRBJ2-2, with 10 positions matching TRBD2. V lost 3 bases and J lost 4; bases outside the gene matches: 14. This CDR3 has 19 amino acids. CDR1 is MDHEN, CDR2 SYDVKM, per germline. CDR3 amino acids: CASSFVPRLAGVGTGELFF. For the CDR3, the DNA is TGTGCCAGCAGTTTCGTCCCGAGGCTAGCGGGAGTGGGCACCGGGGAGCTGTTTTTT.

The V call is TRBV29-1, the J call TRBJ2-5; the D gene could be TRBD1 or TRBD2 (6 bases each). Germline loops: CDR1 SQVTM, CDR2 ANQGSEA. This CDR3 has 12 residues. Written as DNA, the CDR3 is TGCAGTAGACAGGACGCGGGGGAGACCCAGTACTTC. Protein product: CSRQDAGETQYF.

The CDR3 is CASRIPWAGRDTEAFF. Here the CDR3 DNA reads TGTGCCAGCAGGATACCATGGGCAGGGAGGGACACTGAAGCTTTCTTT. The gene calls are TRBV28 and TRBJ1-1, with a tentative D call TRBD1 (5 bases). CDR3 length equals 16 residues. Trimming removed 6 bases at V and 3 bases at J, with 20 bases between. CDR1 and CDR2 from the germline V gene are MDHEN and SYDVKM.

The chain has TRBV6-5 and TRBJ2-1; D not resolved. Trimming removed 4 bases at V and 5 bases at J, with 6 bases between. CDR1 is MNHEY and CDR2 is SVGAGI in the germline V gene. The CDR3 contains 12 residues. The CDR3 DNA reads TGTGCCAGCAGTTCCCCGAACAATGAGCAGTTCTTC. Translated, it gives CASSSPNNEQFF.

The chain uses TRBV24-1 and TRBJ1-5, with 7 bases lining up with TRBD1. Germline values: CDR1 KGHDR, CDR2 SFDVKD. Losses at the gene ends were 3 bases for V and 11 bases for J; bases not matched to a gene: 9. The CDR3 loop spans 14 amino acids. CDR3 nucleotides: TGTGCCACCAGTGATAACAGGGGATTGGGAACCCAGCATTTT. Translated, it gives CATSDNRGLGTQHF.

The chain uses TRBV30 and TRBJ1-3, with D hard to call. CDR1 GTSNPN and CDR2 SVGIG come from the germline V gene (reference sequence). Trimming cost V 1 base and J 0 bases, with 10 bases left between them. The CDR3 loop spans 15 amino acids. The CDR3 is CAWSAGLNSGNTIYF. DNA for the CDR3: TGTGCCTGGAGTGCCGGACTGAACTCTGGAAACACCATATATTTT.

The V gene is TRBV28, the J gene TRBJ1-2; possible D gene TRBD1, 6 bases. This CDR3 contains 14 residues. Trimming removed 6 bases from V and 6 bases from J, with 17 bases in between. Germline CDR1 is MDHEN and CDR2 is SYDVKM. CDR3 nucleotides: TGTGCCAGCAGCCCTATTAGCGGGGGCGATGGCTACACCTTC. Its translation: CASSPISGGDGYTF.

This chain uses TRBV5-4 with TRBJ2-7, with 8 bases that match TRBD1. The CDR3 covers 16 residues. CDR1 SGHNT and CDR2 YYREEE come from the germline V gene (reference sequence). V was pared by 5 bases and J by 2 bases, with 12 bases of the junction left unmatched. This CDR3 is CASRRAPDRGTYEQYF. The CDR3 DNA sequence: TGTGCCAGCAGACGCGCCCCAGACAGGGGTACCTACGAGCAGTACTTC.